The 4 T cell receptor beta chains in this list originate from one sample, sequenced in a study of response to subunit inactivated influenza vaccine. TCRdb reanalysed the RT-PCR reads using MiXCR and keeps one entry per CDR3 protein. The data hold roughly 710,000 distinct CDR3 sequences, with around 13% observed a single time. The sample here was PBMCs from blood, taken approximately 15 days before vaccination. The receptors shown here come from a man aged 45 to 65 who received an inactivated influenza vaccine.

V gene TRBV9 combines with J gene TRBJ2-2; D possibly corresponds to TRBD2 (6 bases). Germline V lookup: CDR1 SGDLS, CDR2 YYNGEE. The CDR3 spans 16 residues. Trimming took off 0 bases at V and 3 bases at J, with 12 bases between the two ends. CDR3 protein: CASSVVGDSYTGELFF. DNA for the CDR3: TGTGCCAGCAGCGTAGTCGGGGACTCGTACACCGGGGAGCTGTTTTTT.

The chain couples TRBV28 to TRBJ2-7; D gene unclear. The CDR3 consists of 13 residues. Germline V gene data show CDR1 as MDHEN and CDR2 as SYDVKM. The V end lost 6 bases, the J end lost 4 bases, and 13 bases lay between the germline ends. The CDR3 DNA sequence: TGTGCCAGCAGCACGTACGTGGAATACGAGCAGTACTTC. Its protein product is CASSTYVEYEQYF.

This clonotype has ten or more counts. This chain joins TRBV5-1 and TRBJ2-7; D may be TRBD2 (6 bases). Looked up from germline, CDR1 is SGHRS and CDR2 is YFSETQ. Trimming pared 2 bases from V and 3 bases from J, leaving 12 bases between. CDR3 length equals 14 residues. As DNA, the CDR3 is TGCGCCAGCAGCTTCGCGAGTAGCGGCTACGAGCAGTACTTC. Its protein product is CASSFASSGYEQYF.

This clonotype was seen a handful of times. The rearrangement links TRBV7-2 to TRBJ1-1; D gene ambiguous. Trimming removed 2 bases at V and 5 bases at J, with 12 bases between. The germline V gene has CDR1 SGHTA and CDR2 FQGNSA. This CDR3 has 14 amino acids. In nucleotides, the CDR3 is TGTGCCAGCAGCTTAAATACGGGGAGAACTGAAGCTTTCTTT. Protein sequence: CASSLNTGRTEAFF.